One and the same sample provided the 9 T cell receptor beta chains below, sequenced in a study of patients and donors after allogeneic stem cell transplantation. TCRdb re-analysed the RT-PCR reads in MiXCR, keeping a single row per CDR3 protein. Of about 150,000 distinct CDR3 sequences in the sample, over 35% are singletons; the top ten hold 40% to 55%. The specimen was blood, either unsorted or a sorted T cell fraction (not recorded which). These receptors all stem from a human donor who was either an allogeneic HSCT recipient or a stem cell or donor lymphocyte infusion donor (not recorded which). It is not recorded whose cells these are; they may come from a transplant donor.

CDR3 nucleotides: TGTGCCAGCGTCGAGGGGGGCAGTGAAAAACTGTTTTTT. Protein: CASVEGGSEKLFF. The chain joins TRBV28 to TRBJ1-4, with TRBD1 as a possible D gene (6 bases). V lost 8 bases and J lost 7, with 14 bases in between. Germline CDR1 is MDHEN and CDR2 is SYDVKM. This CDR3 contains 13 residues. The full variable domain, in which reference TRBV28 and TRBJ1-4 provide the parts outside the CDR3, is DVKVTQSSRYLVKRTGEKVFLECVQDMDHENMFWYRQDPGLGLRLIYFSYDVKMKEKGDIPEGYSVSREKKERFSLILESASTNQTSMYLCASVEGGSEKLFFGSGTQLSVL.

The rearrangement uses TRBV5-6 and TRBJ2-7; D remains ambiguous. The CDR3 has 12 amino acids. CDR1 and CDR2 from the germline V gene are SGHDT and YYEEEE. V shed 0 bases and J shed 4 bases, with 5 bases lying between them. Here the CDR3 reads CASSLGRYEQYV. The CDR3 region has the DNA TGTGCCAGCAGCTTGGGCAGATACGAGCAGTACGTC.

The chain combines TRBV7-3 with TRBJ1-6; D gene ambiguous. The CDR3 is 13 residues long. V dropped 2 bases and J dropped 7 bases, with 6 bases sitting between them. CDR1 is SGHTA, CDR2 FQGTGA, per germline. CDR3 DNA: TGTGCCAGCAGCTTAGATAGCAATTCACCCCTCCACTTT. Its translation: CASSLDSNSPLHF.

The table lists this clonotype with a few counts. The chain couples TRBV7-9 to TRBJ1-1, with D hard to call. Looked up from germline, CDR1 is SEHNR and CDR2 is FQNEAQ (reference sequence). The V end lost 6 bases, the J end lost 0 bases, and 5 bases lay between the germline ends. The CDR3 loop spans 12 amino acids. Written as DNA, the CDR3 is TGTGCCAGCAGGCCAATGAACACTGAAGCTTTCTTT. This encodes CASRPMNTEAFF.

In this sample, this clonotype turned up a few times. V and J are TRBV7-3 and TRBJ1-6; no definite D call. Germline CDR1 and CDR2: SGHTA and FQGTGA. V shed 1 base and J shed 10 bases, with 8 bases lying between them. This CDR3 comprises 13 residues. CDR3 sequence (DNA): TGTGCCAGCAGCTTAATGACCCAGTCACCCCTCCACTTT. Translated, it gives CASSLMTQSPLHF.

J is TRBJ2-2 and V is TRBV5-1; tentatively, D is TRBD2 (6 bases). This CDR3 has 16 residues. Trimming shortened V by 6 bases and J by 0 bases, and 15 bases separated the two germline ends. Germline V gives CDR1 SGHRS, CDR2 YFSETQ. CDR3: CASTLESGANTGELFF. DNA for the CDR3: TGCGCCAGCACCCTTGAATCGGGGGCGAACACCGGGGAGCTGTTTTTT.

The J gene is TRBJ1-2, the V gene TRBV20-1; no clear D gene. CDR1 and CDR2 (germline): DFQATT, SNEGSKA (reference sequence). The CDR3 runs 16 residues. V shed 2 bases and J shed 2 bases, with 18 bases lying between them. The CDR3 loop reads CSARYPPQEGNYGYTF. The CDR3, as DNA: TGCAGTGCTAGATATCCCCCGCAGGAAGGAAACTATGGCTACACCTTC.

The chain links TRBV27 to TRBJ2-1; D remains ambiguous. CDR1 is MNHEY and CDR2 is SMNVEV in the germline V gene (reference sequence). The CDR3 runs to 17 residues. V lost 3 bases and J lost 0, with 15 bases in between. DNA for the CDR3: TGTGCCAGCAGTTTCTCGAGCTTGGTGAGCTCCTACAATGAGCAGTTCTTC. It encodes CASSFSSLVSSYNEQFF.

The chain is built from TRBV20-1 and TRBJ1-2, with 8 bases that match TRBD1. CDR1 and CDR2 (germline): DFQATT, SNEGSKA (reference sequence). The CDR3 spans 16 residues. The junction had 9 bases not matched to a gene; V was cut back by 0 bases and J by 3 bases. The CDR3 sequence: CSARDGGQVIDYGYTF. The DNA for the CDR3 is TGCAGTGCTAGAGATGGGGGACAGGTCATTGACTATGGCTACACCTTC.